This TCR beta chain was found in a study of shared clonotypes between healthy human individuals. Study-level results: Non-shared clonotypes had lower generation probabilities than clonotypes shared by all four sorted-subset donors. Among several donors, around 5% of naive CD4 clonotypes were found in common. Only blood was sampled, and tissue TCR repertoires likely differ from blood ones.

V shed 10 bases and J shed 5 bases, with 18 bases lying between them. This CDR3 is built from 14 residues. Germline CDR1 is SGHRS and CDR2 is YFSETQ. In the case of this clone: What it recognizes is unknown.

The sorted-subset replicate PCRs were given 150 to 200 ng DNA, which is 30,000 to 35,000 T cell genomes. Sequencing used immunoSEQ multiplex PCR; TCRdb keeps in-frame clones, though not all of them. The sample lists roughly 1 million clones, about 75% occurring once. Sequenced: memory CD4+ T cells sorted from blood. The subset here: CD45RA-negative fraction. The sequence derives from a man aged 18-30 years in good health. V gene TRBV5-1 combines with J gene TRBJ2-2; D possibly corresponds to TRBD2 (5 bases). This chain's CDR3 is CASQKTGTTGELFF. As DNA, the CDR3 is TGCGCCTCCCAGAAGACGGGAACGACCGGGGAGCTGTTTTTT.